These 28 T cell receptor beta chains came from one sample sequenced in a study of cytomegalovirus exposure and HLA in healthy donors. TCRdb's table, derived via immunoSEQ multiplex PCR, lists solely in-frame clones and lacks some. The sample gives some 73,000 clones, approximately 90% of which show up once; approximately 4.2% is in the top ten. Sequencing was performed on PBMCs. Receptor source: a woman aged 18-29 years in good health and CMV-seropositive.

V usage is TRBV4-2 and J usage is TRBJ1-5; no reliable D call. The CDR3 runs to 15 residues. Germline-derived CDR1 and CDR2 are LGHNA and YNFKEQ. Trimming removed 0 bases at V and 2 bases at J, with 8 bases between. The CDR3: CASSQDPRGNQPQHF. The CDR3 DNA is TGTGCCAGCAGCCAAGATCCACGGGGCAATCAGCCCCAGCATTTT.

This rearrangement joins TRBV6-4 to TRBJ1-5; D perhaps matches TRBD1 (5 bases). This CDR3 comprises 12 residues. Trimming stripped 6 bases from V and 11 bases from J, with 14 bases between. The germline V gene has CDR1 MRHNA and CDR2 SNTAGT. The CDR3 DNA reads as TGTGCCAGCAGAAGGGGTTCTCGTGCCCAGCATTTT. It is translated as CASRRGSRAQHF.

The genes are TRBV7-9 and TRBJ1-2; 8 bases align to TRBD1. Trimming removed 7 bases from V and 6 bases from J; junction bases left unmatched: 10. This CDR3 contains 14 residues. Per germline, CDR1 SEHNR and CDR2 FQNEAQ (reference sequence). The CDR3 reads CASTLGQGGNGYTF. In DNA, the CDR3 is TGTGCCAGCACCCTCGGACAGGGAGGGAATGGCTACACCTTC.

The chain couples TRBV2 to TRBJ2-7; D might be TRBD1 (6 bases). Trimming removed 6 bases at V and 5 bases at J, with 17 bases between. This CDR3 has 14 amino acids. The germline V gene encodes CDR1 SNHLY and CDR2 FYNNEI. As DNA, the CDR3 is TGTGCCAGCAGCTCCGGGACAATCATCGACGAGCAGTACTTC. Its protein product is CASSSGTIIDEQYF.

The rearrangement links TRBV27 to TRBJ2-5; 8 bases match TRBD2. V shed 4 bases, J shed 5 bases, and the junction held 6 bases outside the gene matches. CDR3 size: 14 residues. CDR1 and CDR2 (germline): MNHEY, SMNVEV (reference sequence). Here the CDR3 DNA reads TGTGCCAGCAGTTCATCCGGGGGGGGCGAGACCCAGTACTTC. It codes for CASSSSGGGETQYF.

The chain links TRBV4-3 to TRBJ1-6; D gene uncertain. There are 13 residues in the CDR3. Trimming shortened V by 0 bases and J by 7 bases, and 4 bases separated the two germline ends. Germline CDR1 is LGHNA and CDR2 is YSLEER. The CDR3 protein is CASSQDRNSPLHF. In nucleotides, the CDR3 is TGCGCCAGCAGCCAAGATCGGAATTCACCCCTCCACTTT.

This chain connects TRBV27 to TRBJ2-7, with 8 bases lining up with TRBD1. The V gene's germline CDR1 is MNHEY and CDR2 SMNVEV (reference sequence). The ends lost 4 bases at V and 6 bases at J; junction bases unmatched: 8. CDR3 size: 14 residues. CDR3 coding DNA: TGTGCCAGCAGTTCTACAGGGGGTTTCTCCGAGCAGTACTTC. This sequence encodes CASSSTGGFSEQYF.

V is TRBV27 and J is TRBJ2-7; TRBD2 aligns across 7 bases. The CDR3 consists of 17 residues. Per the germline V gene, CDR1 is MNHEY and CDR2 is SMNVEV (reference sequence). Losses at the gene ends were 4 bases for V and 0 bases for J; bases not matched to a gene: 12. CDR3 in DNA: TGTGCCAGCAGTTCGTTTGCCGGGACTAAACTCTCCTACGAGCAGTACTTC. It translates to CASSSFAGTKLSYEQYF.

The rearrangement links TRBV4-1 to TRBJ2-1; no definite D call. V gave up 0 bases and J gave up 14 bases, with 14 bases separating them. This CDR3 is built from 13 residues. Germline CDR1 and CDR2: MGHRA and YSYEKL. The DNA of the CDR3 is TGCGCCAGCAGCCAAGAGGTCTTCCCACCAGAGTTCTTC. It encodes CASSQEVFPPEFF.

This clone showed up just once. The rearrangement links TRBV19 to TRBJ1-3, with 8 bases lining up with TRBD1. The CDR3 spans 17 residues. The germline V gene has CDR1 LNHDA and CDR2 SQIVND (reference sequence). The V and J ends lost 3 bases and 3 bases, in that order; junction bases with no gene match: 10. As DNA, the CDR3 is TGTGCCAGTAGTATCGCCGGCCAGGGGGCAGGTGGAAACACCATATATTTT. Protein: CASSIAGQGAGGNTIYF.

The genes are TRBV6-5 and TRBJ2-2; 8 bases line up with TRBD2. Germline V lookup: CDR1 MNHEY, CDR2 SVGAGI. V lost 6 bases to trimming and J lost 7 bases; unmatched junction nucleotides: 10. The CDR3 covers 15 residues. CDR3 in amino acids: CASSNFAGGLGELFF. DNA for the CDR3: TGTGCCAGCAGCAACTTTGCGGGGGGTCTCGGGGAGCTGTTTTTT.

On this clone itself: Distinct nucleotide sequences in the sample also encode this CDR3. This chain uses TRBV9 with TRBJ1-1; D call uncertain. This CDR3 is 13 amino acids long. Trimming pared 0 bases from V and 4 bases from J, leaving 7 bases between. CDR1 is SGDLS, CDR2 YYNGEE, per germline. The CDR3 DNA sequence: TGTGCCAGCAGCGTAGGAGGCAGCACTGAAGCTTTCTTT. It codes for CASSVGGSTEAFF.

This chain connects TRBV27 to TRBJ2-6; 7 nucleotides align to TRBD1. Losses at the gene ends were 5 bases for V and 2 bases for J; bases not matched to a gene: 3. The germline CDR1 and CDR2 sequences are MNHEY and SMNVEV (reference sequence). The CDR3 spans 15 residues. CDR3: CASSRGGTGANVLTF. The CDR3 region has the DNA TGTGCCAGCAGTCGAGGGGGCACTGGGGCCAACGTCCTGACTTTC.

The rearrangement joins TRBV6-1 to TRBJ1-5; D unclear. Looked up from germline, CDR1 is MNHNS and CDR2 is SASEGT. The CDR3 runs 12 residues. Trimming stripped 8 bases from V and 1 base from J, with 6 bases between. The CDR3 protein is CASRGSNQPQHF. The DNA of the CDR3 is TGTGCCAGCCGGGGAAGCAATCAGCCCCAGCATTTT.

For the CDR3, the DNA is TGCGCCAGCAGCTTCGCCGGGACGGGAGCTAACTATGGCTACACCTTC. Its translation: CASSFAGTGANYGYTF. This chain links TRBV5-1 with TRBJ1-2; D possibly corresponds to TRBD1 (5 bases). Trimming removed 2 bases at V and 0 bases at J, with 14 bases between. Germline V CDR1 and CDR2: SGHRS, YFSETQ. The CDR3 covers 16 residues.

The chain is built from TRBV5-4 and TRBJ2-1; 11 bases line up with TRBD2. CDR3 size: 15 residues. Per the germline V gene, CDR1 is SGHNT and CDR2 is YYREEE (reference sequence). The V gene end was trimmed by 0 bases and the J gene end by 8 bases; junction bases not matched to a gene: 4. Written as DNA, the CDR3 is TGTGCCAGCAGCTTGGTGACTAGCGGGAAGGATGAGCAGTTCTTC. It yields the protein CASSLVTSGKDEQFF.

In this sample, this clone turned up once. This chain connects TRBV4-1 to TRBJ2-7; a possible D gene is TRBD2 (6 bases). Germline V gives CDR1 MGHRA, CDR2 YSYEKL. This CDR3 is built from 15 residues. With 0 bases removed from V and 4 bases from J, the gap between germline ends came to 13 bases. The CDR3 is CASSQDPGVGYEQYF. The CDR3 nucleotides read TGCGCCAGCAGCCAAGATCCGGGAGTCGGGTACGAGCAGTACTTC.

In regard to this clone: An end of the junction differs from the germline gene, which may be a read error. The gene calls are TRBV10-3 and TRBJ2-7; perhaps TRBD1 as D (5 bases). The germline gives CDR1 ENHRY, CDR2 SYGVKD. This CDR3 has 12 amino acids. This CDR3 is CAISEGAGIANF. The CDR3 nucleotides are TGTGCCATCAGTGAAGGAGCAGGGATTGCAAACTTC.

V is TRBV18 and J is TRBJ2-2; D unclear. Per germline, CDR1 KGHSH and CDR2 LQKENI. CDR3 length equals 11 residues. Trimming took off 6 bases at V and 8 bases at J, with 7 bases between the two ends. DNA of the CDR3: TGTGCCAGCTCCCCGTCGGGGGAGCTGTTTTTT. The encoded protein is CASSPSGELFF.

This chain joins TRBV27 and TRBJ2-6; TRBD2 is a possible D gene (6 bases). This CDR3 is built from 14 residues. Germline assignment: CDR1 MNHEY and CDR2 SMNVEV (reference sequence). Trimming stripped 9 bases from V and 2 bases from J, with 11 bases between. In nucleotides, the CDR3 is TGTGCCAGTTCACCGGGGGCTGGGGCCAACGTCCTGACTTTC. Its protein product is CASSPGAGANVLTF.

This rearrangement joins TRBV18 to TRBJ1-6, with D unclear. V dropped 2 bases and J dropped 9 bases, with 8 bases sitting between them. This CDR3 is 13 amino acids long. CDR1 and CDR2 (germline): KGHSH, LQKENI. DNA for the CDR3: TGTGCCAGCTCACCAGGGCTGGGTTCACCCCTCCACTTT. Its protein is CASSPGLGSPLHF.

The chain carries TRBV11-3 and TRBJ2-1, with 8 bases aligning to TRBD2. V lost 5 bases to trimming and J lost 5 bases; unmatched junction nucleotides: 8. The CDR3 is made up of 15 amino acids. Germline loops: CDR1 SGHNT, CDR2 YENEEA. CDR3 in DNA: TGTGCCAGCAGCGTGGGACGGGGGGGCCACAATGAGCAGTTCTTC. The encoded protein is CASSVGRGGHNEQFF.

This clone occurred once. CDR3 nucleotides: TGTGCCAGCAGCGCTCTTGGACTAGCGGGAGTCAATGAGCAGTTCTTC. This codes for CASSALGLAGVNEQFF. The chain couples TRBV2 to TRBJ2-1; 13 bases map to TRBD2. V shed 6 bases and J 6 bases; nucleotides not matched to a gene: 8. This CDR3 comprises 16 residues. The germline V gene encodes CDR1 SNHLY and CDR2 FYNNEI. Combining the CDR3 with reference TRBV2 and TRBJ2-1 gives the whole variable domain EPEVTQTPSHQVTQMGQEVILRCVPISNHLYFYWYRQILGQKVEFLVSFYNNEISEKSEIFDDQFSVERPDGSNFTLKIRSTKLEDSAMYFCASSALGLAGVNEQFFGPGTRLTVL.

This clone has just one count. The genes are TRBV6-6 and TRBJ2-1; D possibly corresponds to TRBD1 (6 bases). Trimming cost V 6 bases and J 6 bases, with 6 bases left between them. The CDR3 spans 11 residues. Germline V gene lookup returns CDR1 MNHNY and CDR2 SVGAGI (reference sequence). The DNA of the CDR3 is TGTGCCAGCAGGGGGGCCAATGAGCAGTTCTTC. The encoded protein is CASRGANEQFF.

V usage is TRBV29-1 and J usage is TRBJ2-5; 8 nucleotides line up with TRBD1. Trimming removed 4 bases from V and 11 bases from J; junction bases left unmatched: 9. Germline CDR1 SQVTM, CDR2 ANQGSEA. The length of the CDR3 is 12 residues. The CDR3 reads CSVVGGGTGQYF. CDR3 DNA sequence: TGCAGCGTTGTTGGGGGCGGGACAGGACAGTACTTC.

Note on this clone: Different DNA sequences within this sample yield the same CDR3. V usage is TRBV6-1 and J usage is TRBJ1-6; 10 bases align to TRBD1. CDR1 and CDR2 (germline): MNHNS, SASEGT. CDR3 size: 15 residues. Trimming cost V 1 base and J 6 bases; bases outside gene matches: 0. CDR3 sequence reads: CASSEGTGGNSPLHF. The CDR3 DNA reads as TGTGCCAGCAGTGAAGGGACAGGGGGTAATTCACCCCTCCACTTT.

The V and J genes are TRBV7-2 and TRBJ2-3, with 9 bases that match TRBD2. The V gene end was trimmed by 1 base and the J gene end by 6 bases; junction bases not matched to a gene: 5. This CDR3 spans 15 amino acids. Looked up from germline, CDR1 is SGHTA and CDR2 is FQGNSA. The CDR3 bases are TGTGCCAGCAGCTTAGACGCGGGGGGGTTTGATACGCAGTATTTT. Translation: CASSLDAGGFDTQYF.

The CDR3 spells CASSPRGGGAYNEQFF. In DNA, the CDR3 is TGCGCCAGCAGCCCCAGGGGCGGGGGGGCCTACAATGAGCAGTTCTTC. The V gene is TRBV5-1, the J gene TRBJ2-1; 9 bases are a match to TRBD2. The CDR3 totals 16 residues. The V and J ends lost 4 bases and 2 bases, in that order; junction bases with no gene match: 7. Germline CDR1 reads SGHRS; CDR2 reads YFSETQ.